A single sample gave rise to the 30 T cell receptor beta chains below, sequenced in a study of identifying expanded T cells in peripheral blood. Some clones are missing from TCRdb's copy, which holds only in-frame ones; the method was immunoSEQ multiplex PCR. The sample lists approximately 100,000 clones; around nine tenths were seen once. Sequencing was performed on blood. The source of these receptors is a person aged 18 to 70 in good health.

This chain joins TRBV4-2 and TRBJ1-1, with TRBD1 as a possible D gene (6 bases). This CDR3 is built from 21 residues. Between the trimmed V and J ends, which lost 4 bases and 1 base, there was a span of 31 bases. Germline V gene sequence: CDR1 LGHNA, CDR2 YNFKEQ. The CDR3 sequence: CASSPSSFAGGLLSANTEAFF. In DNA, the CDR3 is TGTGCCAGCAGCCCCTCAAGCTTCGCGGGGGGGCTCCTAAGCGCGAACACTGAAGCTTTCTTT.

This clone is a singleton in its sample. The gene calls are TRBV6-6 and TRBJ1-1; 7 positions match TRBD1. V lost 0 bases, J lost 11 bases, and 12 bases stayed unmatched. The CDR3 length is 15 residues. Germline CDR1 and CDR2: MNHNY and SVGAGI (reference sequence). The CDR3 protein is CASSYSSHGRGLAFF. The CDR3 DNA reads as TGTGCCAGCAGTTACTCGAGCCATGGTAGGGGGCTGGCTTTCTTT.

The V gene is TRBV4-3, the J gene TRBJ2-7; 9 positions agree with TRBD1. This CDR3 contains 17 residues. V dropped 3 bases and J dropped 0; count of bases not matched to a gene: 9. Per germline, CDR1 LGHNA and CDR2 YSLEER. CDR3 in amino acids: CASSQETGTGTSYEQYF. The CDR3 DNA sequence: TGCGCCAGCAGCCAGGAAACCGGGACAGGGACCTCCTACGAGCAGTACTTC.

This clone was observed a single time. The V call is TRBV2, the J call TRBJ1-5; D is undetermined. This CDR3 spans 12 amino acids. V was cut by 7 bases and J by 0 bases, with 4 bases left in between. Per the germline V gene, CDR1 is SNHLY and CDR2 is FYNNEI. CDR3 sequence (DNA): TGTGCCAGCAAAGATAGCAATCAGCCCCAGCATTTT. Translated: CASKDSNQPQHF.

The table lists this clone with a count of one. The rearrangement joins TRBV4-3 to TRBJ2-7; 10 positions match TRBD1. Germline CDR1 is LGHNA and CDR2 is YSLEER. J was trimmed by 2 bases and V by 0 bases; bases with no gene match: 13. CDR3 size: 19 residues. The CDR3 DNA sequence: TGCGCCAGCAGCCAAGAACTCTGGACCGGGACAGGGGCTGCCTACGAGCAGTACTTC. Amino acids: CASSQELWTGTGAAYEQYF.

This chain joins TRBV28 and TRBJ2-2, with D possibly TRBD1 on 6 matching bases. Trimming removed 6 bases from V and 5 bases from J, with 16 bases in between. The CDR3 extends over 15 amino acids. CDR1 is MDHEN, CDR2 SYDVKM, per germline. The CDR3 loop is CASSPWAGETGELFF. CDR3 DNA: TGTGCCAGCAGCCCCTGGGCAGGGGAGACCGGGGAGCTGTTTTTT.

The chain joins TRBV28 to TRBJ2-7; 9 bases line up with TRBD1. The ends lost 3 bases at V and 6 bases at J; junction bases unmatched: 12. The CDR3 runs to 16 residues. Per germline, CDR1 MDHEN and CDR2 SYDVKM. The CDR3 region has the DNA TGTGCCAGCAGTTTTTCGATGGACAGGGGTGAACTCGAGCAGTACTTC. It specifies CASSFSMDRGELEQYF.

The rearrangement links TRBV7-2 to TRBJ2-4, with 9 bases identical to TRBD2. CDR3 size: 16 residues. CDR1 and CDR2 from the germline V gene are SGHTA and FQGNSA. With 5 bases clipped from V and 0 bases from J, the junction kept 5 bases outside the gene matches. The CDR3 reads CASSGSGGLAKNIQYF. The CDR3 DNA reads TGTGCCAGCAGCGGTAGCGGGGGCTTAGCCAAAAACATTCAGTACTTC.

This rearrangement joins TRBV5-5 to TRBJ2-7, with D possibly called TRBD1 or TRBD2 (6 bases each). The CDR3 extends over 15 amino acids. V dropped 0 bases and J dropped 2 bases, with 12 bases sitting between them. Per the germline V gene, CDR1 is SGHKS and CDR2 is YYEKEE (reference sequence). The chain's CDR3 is CASSLGPGAPYEQYF. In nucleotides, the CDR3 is TGTGCCAGCAGCTTGGGTCCGGGGGCCCCCTACGAGCAGTACTTC.

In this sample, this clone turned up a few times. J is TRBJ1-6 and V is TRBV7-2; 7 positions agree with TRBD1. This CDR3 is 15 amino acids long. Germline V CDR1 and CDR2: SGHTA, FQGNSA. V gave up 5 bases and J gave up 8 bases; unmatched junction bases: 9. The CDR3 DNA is TGTGCCAGCAGCCCCCGACAGGGAAGTCATTCACCCCTCCACTTT. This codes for CASSPRQGSHSPLHF.

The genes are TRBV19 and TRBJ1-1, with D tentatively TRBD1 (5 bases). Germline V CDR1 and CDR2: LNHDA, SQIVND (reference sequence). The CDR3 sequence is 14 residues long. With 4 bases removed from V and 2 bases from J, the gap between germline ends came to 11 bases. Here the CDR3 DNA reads TGTGCCAGTAGTAGAGGGACCGCTAACACTGAAGCTTTCTTT. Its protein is CASSRGTANTEAFF.

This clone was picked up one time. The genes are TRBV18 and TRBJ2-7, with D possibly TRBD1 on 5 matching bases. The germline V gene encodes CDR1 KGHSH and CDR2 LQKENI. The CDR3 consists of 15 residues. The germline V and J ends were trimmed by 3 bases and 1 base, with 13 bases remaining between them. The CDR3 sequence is CASSPPLGQSYEQYF. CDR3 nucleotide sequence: TGTGCCAGCTCACCGCCCCTGGGGCAGTCCTACGAGCAGTACTTC.

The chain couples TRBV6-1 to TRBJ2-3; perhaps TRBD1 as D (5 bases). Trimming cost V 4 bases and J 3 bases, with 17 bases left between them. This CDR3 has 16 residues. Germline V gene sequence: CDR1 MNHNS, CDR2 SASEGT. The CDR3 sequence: CASSVSPGKGTDTQYF. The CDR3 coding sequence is TGTGCCAGCAGTGTCTCACCAGGGAAGGGGACAGATACGCAGTATTTT.

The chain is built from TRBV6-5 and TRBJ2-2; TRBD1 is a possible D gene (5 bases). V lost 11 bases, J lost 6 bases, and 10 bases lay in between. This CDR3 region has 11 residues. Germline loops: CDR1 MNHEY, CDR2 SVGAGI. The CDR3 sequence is CASSGSGELFF. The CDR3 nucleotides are TGTGCCTCCTCAGGGTCCGGGGAGCTGTTTTTT.

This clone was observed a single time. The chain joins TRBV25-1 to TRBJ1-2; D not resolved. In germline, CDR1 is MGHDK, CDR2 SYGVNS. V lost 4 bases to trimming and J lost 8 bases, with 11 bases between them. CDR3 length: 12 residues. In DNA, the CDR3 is TGTGCCAGCAGTGGTTCGGGGTCCGGCTACACCTTC. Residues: CASSGSGSGYTF.

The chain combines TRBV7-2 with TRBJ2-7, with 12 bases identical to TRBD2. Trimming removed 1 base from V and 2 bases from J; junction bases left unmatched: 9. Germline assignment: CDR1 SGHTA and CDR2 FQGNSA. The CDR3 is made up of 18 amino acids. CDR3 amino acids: CASSLGHRLAGEPYEQYF. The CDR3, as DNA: TGTGCCAGCAGCTTAGGACACCGACTAGCGGGGGAGCCCTACGAGCAGTACTTC.

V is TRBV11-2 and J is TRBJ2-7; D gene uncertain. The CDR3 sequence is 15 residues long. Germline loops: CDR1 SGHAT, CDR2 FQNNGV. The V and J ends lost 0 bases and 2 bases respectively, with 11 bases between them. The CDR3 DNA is TGTGCCAGCAGCTTAGAGGCAGGCTTGGCCTACGAGCAGTACTTC. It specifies CASSLEAGLAYEQYF.

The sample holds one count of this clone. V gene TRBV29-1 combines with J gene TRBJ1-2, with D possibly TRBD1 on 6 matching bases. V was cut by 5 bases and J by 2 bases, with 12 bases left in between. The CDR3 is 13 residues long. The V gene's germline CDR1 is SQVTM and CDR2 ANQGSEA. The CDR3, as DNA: TGCAGCGTTCCGACAGGAATCAACTATGGCTACACCTTC. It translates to CSVPTGINYGYTF.

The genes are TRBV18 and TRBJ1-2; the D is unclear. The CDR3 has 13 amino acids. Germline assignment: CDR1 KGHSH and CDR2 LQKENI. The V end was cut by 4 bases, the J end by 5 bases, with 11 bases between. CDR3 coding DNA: TGTGCCAGCTCACGAGATTCCGTGTATGGCTACACCTTC. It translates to CASSRDSVYGYTF.

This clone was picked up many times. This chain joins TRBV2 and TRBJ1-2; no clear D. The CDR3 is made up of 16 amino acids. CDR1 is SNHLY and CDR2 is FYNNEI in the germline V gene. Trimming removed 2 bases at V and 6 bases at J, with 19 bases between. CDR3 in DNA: TGTGCCAGCAGTGAAAGGCGTTCCTTCGGTAATAATGGCTACACCTTC. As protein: CASSERRSFGNNGYTF.

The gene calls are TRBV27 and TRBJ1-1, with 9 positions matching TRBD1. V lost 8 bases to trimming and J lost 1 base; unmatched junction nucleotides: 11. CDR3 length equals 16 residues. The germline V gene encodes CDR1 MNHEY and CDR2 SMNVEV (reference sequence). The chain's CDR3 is CASSSGVDRGNTEAFF. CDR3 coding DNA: TGTGCCAGCTCCTCTGGGGTGGACAGGGGGAACACTGAAGCTTTCTTT.

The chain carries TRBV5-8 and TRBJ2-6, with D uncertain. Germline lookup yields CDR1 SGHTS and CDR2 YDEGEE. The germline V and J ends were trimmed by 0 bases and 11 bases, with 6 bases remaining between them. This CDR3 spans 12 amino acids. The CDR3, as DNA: TGTGCCAGCAGCTTGGAGTCGGACGTCCTGACTTTC. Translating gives CASSLESDVLTF.

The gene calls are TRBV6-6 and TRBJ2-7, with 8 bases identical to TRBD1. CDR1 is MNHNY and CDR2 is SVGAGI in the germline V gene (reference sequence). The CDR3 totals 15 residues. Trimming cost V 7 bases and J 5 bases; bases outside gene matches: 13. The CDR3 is CASNFWTGLSNEQYF. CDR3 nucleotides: TGTGCCAGCAACTTTTGGACAGGGTTGTCCAACGAGCAGTACTTC.

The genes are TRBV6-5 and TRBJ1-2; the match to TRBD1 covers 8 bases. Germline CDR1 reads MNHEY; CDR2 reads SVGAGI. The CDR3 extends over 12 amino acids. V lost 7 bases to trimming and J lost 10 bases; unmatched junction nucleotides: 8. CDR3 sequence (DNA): TGTGCCAGCACCAACCCCAGGGGGCCCTACACCTTC. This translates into CASTNPRGPYTF.

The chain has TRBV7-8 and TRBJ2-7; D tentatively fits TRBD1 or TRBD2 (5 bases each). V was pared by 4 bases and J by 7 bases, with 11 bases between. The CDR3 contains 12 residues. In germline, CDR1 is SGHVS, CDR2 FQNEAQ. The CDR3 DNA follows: TGTGCCAGCAGCTCCCAGGGCGGGGAGCAGTACTTC. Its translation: CASSSQGGEQYF.

The CDR3 is CASSPRTGNTGELFF. In nucleotides, the CDR3 is TGTGCCAGCAGCCCTCGGACAGGGAACACCGGGGAGCTGTTTTTT. The chain is built from TRBV4-2 and TRBJ2-2; 7 nucleotides agree with TRBD1. CDR1 is LGHNA and CDR2 is YNFKEQ in the germline V gene. Germline trimming cut 4 bases from V and 1 base from J; bases unmatched to any gene: 3. This CDR3 is built from 15 residues.

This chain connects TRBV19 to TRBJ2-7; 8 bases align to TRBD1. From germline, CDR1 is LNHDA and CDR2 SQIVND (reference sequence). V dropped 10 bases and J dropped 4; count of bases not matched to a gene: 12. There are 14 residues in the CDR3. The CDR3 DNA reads TGTGCCACTGCACCGAGGACAGGGAGATACGAGCAGTACTTC. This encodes CATAPRTGRYEQYF. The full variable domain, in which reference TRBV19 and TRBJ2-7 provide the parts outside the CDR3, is DGGITQSPKYLFRKEGQNVTLSCEQNLNHDAMYWYRQDPGQGLRLIYYSQIVNDFQKGDIAEGYSVSREKKESFPLTVTSAQKNPTAFYLCATAPRTGRYEQYFGPGTRLTVT.

CDR3 coding DNA: TGTGCCAGCAGCCCTACAGGGCGCCAAGAGACCCAGTACTTC. Amino acids: CASSPTGRQETQYF. The genes are TRBV11-1 and TRBJ2-5, with D possibly being TRBD1 (6 bases). Germline CDR1 SGHAT, CDR2 FQDESV (reference sequence). Deletions cut 5 bases from V and 1 base from J, with 11 bases between. CDR3 length equals 14 residues.

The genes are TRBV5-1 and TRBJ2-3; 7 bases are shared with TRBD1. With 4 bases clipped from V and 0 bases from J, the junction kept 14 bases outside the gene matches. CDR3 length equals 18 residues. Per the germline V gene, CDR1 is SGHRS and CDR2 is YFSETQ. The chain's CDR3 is CASSNIGQALTSTDTQYF. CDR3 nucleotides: TGCGCCAGCAGCAACATCGGACAGGCCTTGACTAGCACAGATACGCAGTATTTT. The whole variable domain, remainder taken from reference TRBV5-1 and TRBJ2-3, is KAGVTQTPRYLIKTRGQQVTLSCSPISGHRSVSWYQQTPGQGLQFLFEYFSETQRNKGNFPGRFSGRQFSNSRSEMNVSTLELGDSALYLCASSNIGQALTSTDTQYFGPGTRLTVL.

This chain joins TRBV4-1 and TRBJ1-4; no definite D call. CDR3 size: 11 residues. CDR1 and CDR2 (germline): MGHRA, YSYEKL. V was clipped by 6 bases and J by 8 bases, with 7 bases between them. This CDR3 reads CASREREKLFF. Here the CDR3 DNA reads TGCGCCAGCAGAGAAAGAGAAAAACTGTTTTTT.